This T cell receptor beta chain was recorded in a study of blood T cell repertoires in COVID-19. Study context: The United States, Italy and Spain provided the acute and convalescent COVID-19 samples. PBMCs, B-cell-depleted T cells, or T cells provided the cDNA or gDNA that made up the material.

Original data processing: Reference gene primer amplification yielded estimated nucleated cell counts. Repertoires were generated with immunoSEQ multiplex PCR, while TCRdb's copy carries only in-frame clones and drops some. The V and J calls and the clone size are those of that table, but D and trimming were determined from the DNA. The sample includes tens of thousands of clones, 82% of them seen just once. This clone has just one count. The sequenced material came from peripheral blood. The receptor was derived from a woman aged 55-69 years with acute or convalescent COVID-19.

The CDR3 sequence: CASREAGAATLGTQYF. The CDR3 region has the DNA TGTGCCAGCCGAGAAGCGGGGGCGGCTACATTGGGGACCCAGTACTTC. J is TRBJ2-7 and V is TRBV2, with 8 positions matching TRBD2. The DNA end is a closer match to TRBJ2-5, so the J assignment may be wrong. CDR1 and CDR2 (germline): SNHLY, FYNNEI. The CDR3 extends over 16 amino acids.